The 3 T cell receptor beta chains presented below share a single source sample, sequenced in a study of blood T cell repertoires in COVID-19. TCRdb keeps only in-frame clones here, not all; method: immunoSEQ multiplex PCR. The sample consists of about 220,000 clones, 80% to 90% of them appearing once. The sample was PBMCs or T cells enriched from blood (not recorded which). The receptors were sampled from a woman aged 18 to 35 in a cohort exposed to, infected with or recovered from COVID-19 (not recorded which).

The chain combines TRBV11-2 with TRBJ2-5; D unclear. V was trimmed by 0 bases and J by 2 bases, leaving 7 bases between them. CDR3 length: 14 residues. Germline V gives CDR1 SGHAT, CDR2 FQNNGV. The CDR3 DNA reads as TGTGCCAGCAGCTTAGATATATTTCAAGAGACCCAGTACTTC. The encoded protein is CASSLDIFQETQYF.

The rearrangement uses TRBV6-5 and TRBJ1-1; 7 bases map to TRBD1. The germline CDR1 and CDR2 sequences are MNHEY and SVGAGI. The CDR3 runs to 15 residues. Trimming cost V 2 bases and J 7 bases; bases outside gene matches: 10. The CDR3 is CASSYDAQGTLEAFF. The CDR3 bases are TGTGCCAGCAGTTACGATGCACAGGGGACGCTTGAAGCTTTCTTT.

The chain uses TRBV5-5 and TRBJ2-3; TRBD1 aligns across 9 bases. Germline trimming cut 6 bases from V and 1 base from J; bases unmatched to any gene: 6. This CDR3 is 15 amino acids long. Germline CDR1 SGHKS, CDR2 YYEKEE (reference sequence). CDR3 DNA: TGTGCCAGCACTCGAACAGGGGGCGGCACAGATACGCAGTATTTT. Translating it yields CASTRTGGGTDTQYF.